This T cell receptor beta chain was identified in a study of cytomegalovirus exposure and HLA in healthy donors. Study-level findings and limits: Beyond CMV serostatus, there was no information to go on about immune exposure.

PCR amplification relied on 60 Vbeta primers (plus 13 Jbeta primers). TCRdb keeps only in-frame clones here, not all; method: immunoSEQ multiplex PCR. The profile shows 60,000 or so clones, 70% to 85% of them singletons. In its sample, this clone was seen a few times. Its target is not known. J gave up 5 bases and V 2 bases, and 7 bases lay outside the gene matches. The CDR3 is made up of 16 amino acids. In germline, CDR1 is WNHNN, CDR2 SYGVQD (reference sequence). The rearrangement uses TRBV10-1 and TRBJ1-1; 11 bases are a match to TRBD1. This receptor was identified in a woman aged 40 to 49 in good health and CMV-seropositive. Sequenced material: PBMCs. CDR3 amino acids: CASSEGTGGDWTEAFF. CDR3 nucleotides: TGCGCCAGCAGTGAGGGGACAGGGGGAGACTGGACTGAAGCTTTCTTT.